Shown below are 5 T cell receptor beta chains from a single sample sequenced in a study of blood T cells in healthy people across ages. Sample-barcoded 5' priming and a J-beta primer mix drove a second PCR of about 6 to 12 cycles. TCRdb re-called the 5' RACE reads through MiXCR, storing one row per CDR3 protein. The sample records hundreds of thousands of distinct CDR3 sequences, around 20% being singletons. Sequenced material: blood. The origin of the receptors is a man between 70 and 80 years old in good health.

V and J are TRBV12-3 or TRBV12-4 and TRBJ1-3; 7 bases align to TRBD1. The ends lost 6 bases at V and 3 bases at J; junction bases unmatched: 5. The CDR3 totals 14 residues. As DNA, the CDR3 is TGTGCCAGCAGCCCGACAGGGCTTGGAAACACCATATATTTT. This gives the protein CASSPTGLGNTIYF.

This clonotype was detected ten times or more. This chain uses TRBV5-8 with TRBJ2-1, with D hard to call. CDR3 length: 12 amino acids. V was pared by 4 bases and J by 4 bases, with 6 bases between. Germline V gives CDR1 SGHTS, CDR2 YDEGEE. CDR3 sequence (DNA): TGTGCCAGCAGCCGCCCTTACAATGAGCAGTTCTTC. It encodes CASSRPYNEQFF.

This clonotype came up a few times. The V and J genes are TRBV2 and TRBJ2-2; D gene unclear. V lost 8 bases and J lost 1, with 11 bases in between. Germline CDR1 and CDR2: SNHLY and FYNNEI. The CDR3 has 14 residues. The CDR3 loop is CASLGMKNTGELFF. The CDR3 region has the DNA TGTGCCAGCCTTGGAATGAAGAACACCGGGGAGCTGTTTTTT.

The V call is TRBV15, the J call TRBJ2-7; D gene unclear. The CDR3 totals 15 residues. Germline lookup yields CDR1 LNHNV and CDR2 YYDKDF (reference sequence). Trimming removed 0 bases from V and 0 bases from J, with 9 bases in between. CDR3 sequence (DNA): TGTGCCACCAGCAGAGAGAAAGGTGACTCCTACGAGCAGTACTTC. Protein product: CATSREKGDSYEQYF.

This chain joins TRBV12-3 or TRBV12-4 and TRBJ2-5, with unresolved D. Trimming stripped 4 bases from V and 2 bases from J, with 11 bases between. This CDR3 comprises 14 residues. CDR3: CASSSRSAQETQYF. DNA of the CDR3: TGTGCCAGCAGTTCCCGGTCAGCTCAAGAGACCCAGTACTTC.